The 32 T cell receptor beta chains reported below all come from one sample, sequenced in a study of blood T cell repertoires in COVID-19. Libraries were prepared by immunoSEQ multiplex PCR; TCRdb keeps only in-frame clonotypes and omits some of them. This table has about 27,000 clones, about 80% appearing once. The material sequenced was peripheral blood. The source is a man aged 65 to 79 with active COVID-19.

The V call is TRBV9, the J call TRBJ1-4, with 9 bases identical to TRBD1. CDR3 size: 16 residues. V was pared by 3 bases and J by 4 bases, with 7 bases of the junction left unmatched. Looked up from germline, CDR1 is SGDLS and CDR2 is YYNGEE. The DNA of the CDR3 is TGTGCCAGCAGCGAGGGGCCGGGACAGGGTAATGAAAAACTGTTTTTT. Translation: CASSEGPGQGNEKLFF.

V gene TRBV3-1 (or the pseudogene TRBV3-2) combines with J gene TRBJ1-2, with a weak D call TRBD1 (5 bases). This CDR3 contains 13 residues. V lost 4 bases and J lost 14, with 20 bases in between. Germline V gene data show CDR1 as LGHDT and CDR2 as YNNKEL (reference sequence). CDR3 loop: CASSPSPPGFVTF. DNA of the CDR3: TGTGCCAGCAGCCCCTCACCTCCAGGGTTTGTAACCTTC.

The V and J genes are TRBV5-1 and TRBJ2-2; D may be TRBD1 (6 bases). This CDR3 is built from 16 residues. The germline CDR1 and CDR2 sequences are SGHRS and YFSETQ. Trimming took 3 bases from V and 0 from J, leaving 12 bases between them. CDR3 in amino acids: CASSSYRVANTGELFF. CDR3 coding DNA: TGCGCCAGCAGCTCCTACAGGGTAGCGAACACCGGGGAGCTGTTTTTT.

In the case of this clone: Other DNA sequences in this specimen translate into the identical CDR3. V is TRBV6-5 and J is TRBJ2-3; a weak D match, TRBD1 (6 bases). This CDR3 contains 15 residues. V was clipped by 6 bases and J by 0 bases, with 13 bases between them. In germline, CDR1 is MNHEY, CDR2 SVGAGI. DNA for the CDR3: TGTGCCAGCAGAAACTCAGGGGCTAGCACAGATACGCAGTATTTT. It codes for CASRNSGASTDTQYF.

V usage is TRBV6-5 and J usage is TRBJ2-1, with 15 bases identical to TRBD2. Germline loops: CDR1 MNHEY, CDR2 SVGAGI. The CDR3 consists of 15 residues. The ends lost 6 bases at V and 7 bases at J; junction bases unmatched: 4. CDR3 sequence reads: CASRYGTSGRNEQFF. The DNA for the CDR3 is TGTGCCAGCAGATACGGGACTAGCGGGAGGAATGAGCAGTTCTTC.

The chain carries TRBV5-1 and TRBJ2-1; 7 positions match TRBD1. CDR1 and CDR2 (germline): SGHRS, YFSETQ. V dropped 1 base and J dropped 6; count of bases not matched to a gene: 7. The CDR3 runs 15 residues. The CDR3 DNA sequence: TGCGCCAGCAGCTTGACACAGGGGAAAGGCAATGAGCAGTTCTTC. This gives the protein CASSLTQGKGNEQFF.

The chain has TRBV10-2 and TRBJ2-2, with 7 positions matching TRBD2. CDR3 size: 16 residues. Germline CDR1 is WSHSY and CDR2 is SAAADI. V trimming: 4 bases; J trimming: 1 base; junction bases outside the gene matches: 6. The CDR3 reads CASSAGGLGNTGELFF. The CDR3 bases are TGCGCCAGCAGTGCGGGCGGACTAGGGAACACCGGGGAGCTGTTTTTT.

This clone was picked up one time. This chain links TRBV27 with TRBJ1-5, with D perhaps matching TRBD1 (5 bases). Trimming stripped 3 bases from V and 3 bases from J, with 9 bases between. Germline V lookup: CDR1 MNHEY, CDR2 SMNVEV (reference sequence). The CDR3 covers 14 residues. The CDR3 bases are TGTGCCAGCAGTTTCGGGGGGGTCAATCAGCCCCAGCATTTT. This translates into CASSFGGVNQPQHF.

For the CDR3, the DNA is TGTGCCAGCAGTTTTACTAACACCGGGGAGCTGTTTTTT. Protein sequence: CASSFTNTGELFF. The V gene is TRBV28, the J gene TRBJ2-2; D gene unclear. V lost 3 bases to trimming and J lost 2 bases, with 4 bases between them. CDR3 length: 13 residues. CDR1 and CDR2 from the germline V gene are MDHEN and SYDVKM. Complete variable domain (other parts from reference TRBV28 and TRBJ2-2): DVKVTQSSRYLVKRTGEKVFLECVQDMDHENMFWYRQDPGLGLRLIYFSYDVKMKEKGDIPEGYSVSREKKERFSLILESASTNQTSMYLCASSFTNTGELFFGEGSRLTVL.

This chain connects TRBV5-5 to TRBJ2-3, with D possibly TRBD2 on 5 matching bases. This CDR3 spans 13 amino acids. V shed 4 bases and J shed 8 bases, with 14 bases lying between them. Per germline, CDR1 SGHKS and CDR2 YYEKEE (reference sequence). Written as DNA, the CDR3 is TGTGCCAGCAGCCTAAAAGGACTTGTTACGCAGTATTTT. Translation: CASSLKGLVTQYF.

The CDR3 spells CAWSRLPRYEQYF. The CDR3 nucleotides read TGTGCCTGGTCCCGACTTCCGCGCTACGAGCAGTACTTC. V usage is TRBV30 and J usage is TRBJ2-7; D is ambiguous. The CDR3 loop spans 13 amino acids. CDR1 is GTSNPN and CDR2 is SVGIG in the germline V gene (reference sequence). Trimming took 5 bases from V and 3 from J, leaving 14 bases between them.

The chain is built from TRBV2 and TRBJ2-7; TRBD2 matches 12 bases. After removal of 4 bases from V and 6 bases from J, the junction contained 4 bases not matched to a gene. CDR1 SNHLY and CDR2 FYNNEI come from the germline V gene. The CDR3 spans 14 residues. The DNA for the CDR3 is TGTGCCAGCAGTGCGACTAGCGGGAGCGTCGAGCAGTACTTC. This sequence encodes CASSATSGSVEQYF. The full variable domain, in which reference TRBV2 and TRBJ2-7 provide the parts outside the CDR3, is EPEVTQTPSHQVTQMGQEVILRCVPISNHLYFYWYRQILGQKVEFLVSFYNNEISEKSEIFDDQFSVERPDGSNFTLKIRSTKLEDSAMYFCASSATSGSVEQYFGPGTRLTVT.

This clone was observed once. The rearrangement links TRBV5-4 to TRBJ1-2; 8 positions agree with TRBD1. CDR3 size: 15 residues. V lost 1 base and J lost 2; bases outside the gene matches: 4. Germline V gives CDR1 SGHNT, CDR2 YYREEE (reference sequence). CDR3 protein: CASSLRQGRNYGYTF. CDR3 coding DNA: TGTGCCAGCAGCTTGAGACAGGGGCGAAACTATGGCTACACCTTC.

This rearrangement joins TRBV5-1 to TRBJ2-5; D is unclear. From germline, CDR1 is SGHRS and CDR2 YFSETQ. Trimming took 4 bases from V and 1 from J, leaving 11 bases between them. The CDR3 length is 14 residues. CDR3 sequence (DNA): TGCGCCAGCAGCCCGCAGGCCACCCAAGAGACCCAGTACTTC. The encoded protein is CASSPQATQETQYF.

This clone came up once. This chain connects TRBV30 to TRBJ1-2, with TRBD1 matching 11 bases. In germline, CDR1 is GTSNPN, CDR2 SVGIG (reference sequence). With 6 bases clipped from V and 2 bases from J, the junction kept 2 bases outside the gene matches. The CDR3 is made up of 13 amino acids. As DNA, the CDR3 is TGTGCCTGCCGGGACAGGGGGAACTATGGCTACACCTTC. This gives the protein CACRDRGNYGYTF.

The chain employs TRBV27 and TRBJ2-2, with 7 bases fitting TRBD2. The CDR3 extends over 15 amino acids. Germline assignment: CDR1 MNHEY and CDR2 SMNVEV (reference sequence). J lost 2 bases, V lost 4 bases, and 4 bases had no gene match. This chain's CDR3 is CASSSASGNTGELFF. DNA for the CDR3: TGTGCCAGCAGTTCCGCTAGCGGTAACACCGGGGAGCTGTTTTTT.

The CDR3: CASTVGNTIYF. CDR3 sequence (DNA): TGTGCCAGCACCGTTGGAAACACCATATATTTT. The chain has TRBV12-3 or TRBV12-4 and TRBJ1-3; D is unclear. Trimming removed 7 bases from V and 3 bases from J, with 4 bases in between. The CDR3 runs 11 residues.

The chain is built from TRBV11-2 and TRBJ2-1; TRBD2 matches 9 bases. Unmatched junction bases numbered 7, after V lost 1 base and J lost 6 bases. The CDR3 runs 16 residues. Germline CDR1 and CDR2: SGHAT and FQNNGV. The CDR3 sequence: CASSLGPSGVGNEQFF. In DNA form, the CDR3 reads TGTGCCAGCAGCTTAGGACCTAGCGGGGTAGGCAATGAGCAGTTCTTC.

The chain recombines TRBV24-1 with TRBJ2-7; 8 nucleotides match TRBD1. The CDR3 consists of 16 residues. J was trimmed by 4 bases and V by 3 bases; bases with no gene match: 10. Germline V gene lookup returns CDR1 KGHDR and CDR2 SFDVKD. DNA of the CDR3: TGTGCCACCAGTGATCCATCACCAGGGGGCCCGTACGAGCAGTACTTC. Protein sequence: CATSDPSPGGPYEQYF.

The chain couples TRBV6-5 to TRBJ1-5; D is possibly TRBD1 (5 bases). The CDR3 spans 15 residues. Germline V CDR1 and CDR2: MNHEY, SVGAGI. Trimming cost V 2 bases and J 7 bases, with 15 bases left between them. CDR3 loop: CASSYRAQGGQPQHF. CDR3 coding DNA: TGTGCCAGCAGTTACCGTGCCCAGGGAGGACAGCCCCAGCATTTT.

The chain combines TRBV7-4 with TRBJ2-4; TRBD1 matches 8 bases. Losses at the gene ends were 1 base for V and 1 base for J; bases not matched to a gene: 6. Germline lookup yields CDR1 SGHVT and CDR2 SQSDAQ. The CDR3 extends over 17 amino acids. CDR3 in amino acids: CASSLGGQARAKNIQYF. In DNA form, the CDR3 reads TGTGCCAGCAGCTTAGGGGGACAGGCTAGGGCCAAAAACATTCAGTACTTC.

Comments on this clone: Relative to the germline gene, one junction end is altered; a read error may explain this. The rearrangement uses TRBV7-7 and TRBJ2-1; 7 positions match TRBD1. The length of the CDR3 is 15 residues. CDR1 SSHAT and CDR2 FNYEAQ come from the germline V gene (reference sequence). CDR3 DNA: TGTGCTAGCAGCTCGCAACAGGGGACCTACAATGAGCAGTTCTTC. This sequence encodes CASSSQQGTYNEQFF.

The chain carries TRBV10-3 and TRBJ1-1, with TRBD1 matching 7 bases. The CDR3 totals 14 residues. Trimming at V came to 5 bases and at J to 3 bases, leaving 6 bases not matched to a gene. Germline assignment: CDR1 ENHRY and CDR2 SYGVKD. In nucleotides, the CDR3 is TGTGCCATCAGTCGACAGGGATCGGACACTGAAGCTTTCTTT. It specifies CAISRQGSDTEAFF.

The chain recombines TRBV12-3 or TRBV12-4 with TRBJ2-7, with 11 bases fitting TRBD1. CDR3 length equals 13 residues. With V trimmed by 6 bases and J by 4 bases, 2 bases remained unmatched. CDR3 region: CASRGTGGYEQYF. CDR3 nucleotides: TGTGCCAGCAGGGGGACAGGGGGATACGAGCAGTACTTC.

Here the CDR3 reads CATSRAQLDQPQHF. The CDR3 nucleotides read TGTGCCACCAGCAGAGCCCAACTTGATCAGCCCCAGCATTTT. V and J are TRBV15 and TRBJ1-5, with D unclear. The CDR3 totals 14 residues. Germline loops: CDR1 LNHNV, CDR2 YYDKDF (reference sequence). Trimming left V 1 base short and J 5 bases short, with 9 bases between.

J is TRBJ2-3 and V is TRBV6-1; D unresolved. This CDR3 has 13 amino acids. Trimming left V 2 bases short and J 4 bases short, with 7 bases between. Germline V lookup: CDR1 MNHNS, CDR2 SASEGT. Written as DNA, the CDR3 is TGTGCCAGCAGTGAATACCGGTCAGATACGCAGTATTTT. Translating it yields CASSEYRSDTQYF.

This clone was found a few times. This rearrangement joins TRBV2 to TRBJ1-1; D gene uncertain. The ends were cut back, 10 bases at V and 3 bases at J, with 9 bases in the middle. Germline CDR1 is SNHLY and CDR2 is FYNNEI. The CDR3 contains 11 residues. The CDR3 is CATGPYTEAFF. The CDR3, as DNA: TGTGCCACAGGCCCGTACACTGAAGCTTTCTTT.

The chain uses TRBV3-1 (or the pseudogene TRBV3-2) and TRBJ2-3, with D perhaps TRBD2 (5 bases). Germline lookup yields CDR1 LGHDT and CDR2 YNNKEL (reference sequence). The CDR3 runs to 15 residues. V lost 2 bases and J 0 bases, leaving 9 bases between the germline ends. The CDR3, as DNA: TGTGCCAGCAGCCAATCGGCGGGCAGCACAGATACGCAGTATTTT. Its translation is CASSQSAGSTDTQYF.

This clone turned up a few times. This chain connects TRBV13 to TRBJ2-5; tentative D call: TRBD2 (5 bases). Looked up from germline, CDR1 is PRHDT and CDR2 is FYEKMQ (reference sequence). This CDR3 contains 13 residues. V was cut by 0 bases and J by 5 bases, with 7 bases left in between. The CDR3 loop reads CASSLGDLETQYF. CDR3 coding DNA: TGTGCCAGCAGCTTAGGGGACTTGGAGACCCAGTACTTC.

V and J are TRBV28 and TRBJ2-1, with a tentative D call TRBD1 (6 bases). Germline CDR1 MDHEN, CDR2 SYDVKM. This CDR3 region has 15 residues. The ends were cut back, 8 bases at V and 3 bases at J, with 17 bases in the middle. Here the CDR3 reads CASAGATEGYNEQFF. The CDR3 nucleotides read TGTGCCAGCGCAGGGGCGACAGAGGGCTACAATGAGCAGTTCTTC.

The chain combines TRBV4-1 with TRBJ2-4; 7 bases are a match to TRBD1. The CDR3 spans 17 residues. The junction had 17 bases not matched to a gene; V was cut back by 4 bases and J by 8 bases. Germline V gene sequence: CDR1 MGHRA, CDR2 YSYEKL. CDR3 in amino acids: CASSPHRSQGFSDIQYF. CDR3 nucleotide sequence: TGCGCCAGCAGCCCTCACCGATCACAGGGGTTCTCGGACATTCAGTACTTC.

The chain is built from TRBV19 and TRBJ2-7; D is uncertain. CDR3 size: 14 residues. CDR1 is LNHDA and CDR2 is SQIVND in the germline V gene (reference sequence). V lost 2 bases and J 2 bases, leaving 10 bases between the germline ends. The CDR3 DNA follows: TGTGCCAGTAGTATAACTCTATTTACCTACGAGCAGTACTTC. Translating it yields CASSITLFTYEQYF.